This T cell receptor beta chain was profiled in a study of T cell responses to AZD1222 COVID-19 vaccine. Study results and caveats: Nearly half of spike-specific TCRs reportedly go after variant regions that carry no mutations.

This CDR3 has 13 residues. Germline CDR1 is LNHDA and CDR2 is SQIVND (reference sequence). V lost 6 bases and J lost 7, with 12 bases in between. Repertoires were generated with immunoSEQ multiplex PCR, while TCRdb's copy carries only in-frame clones and drops some. The sample yields tens of thousands of clones, over 75% seen once. On this clone itself: The antigen is undetermined.

The chain employs TRBV19 and TRBJ2-2; no clear D. The source of this sequence is an adult who received the AZD1222 COVID-19 vaccine. Specimen: peripheral blood, collected 28 days after the second AZD1222 dose. The CDR3 region is CASSLVGDGELFF. As DNA, the CDR3 is TGTGCCAGTAGCTTGGTGGGTGACGGGGAGCTGTTTTTT.